These 21 T cell receptor beta chains came from one sample sequenced in a study of naive and memory T cell subsets. Findings and caveats of the study: Naive repertoires, especially CD8, held a few larger clonotypes, possibly memory cells re-expressing CD45RA.

The beta constant-region primer was an equimolar mix of two oligonucleotides covering TRBC1 and TRBC2. Nested alpha and beta constant-region primers with the SP2 primer drove four PCR rounds on ligated cDNA. TCRdb re-called the UMI-ligation and nested PCR reads through MiXCR, storing one row per CDR3 protein. In the table there are 130,000 to 150,000 distinct CDR3 sequences, roughly 23% of which are singletons. Their antigens remain unidentified. The sequenced material came from naive CD4+ T cells from blood. These receptor sequences come from a human donor in good health.

This clonotype was observed a few times. The rearrangement uses TRBV27 and TRBJ2-7, with 9 bases aligning to TRBD2. Per the germline V gene, CDR1 is MNHEY and CDR2 is SMNVEV (reference sequence). CDR3 length: 15 residues. The J segment lost 4 bases and the V segment lost 3 bases, leaving 7 bases of the junction unmatched. CDR3 bases: TGTGCCAGCAGTTTGTCTAGCGGGACTCAATACGAGCAGTACTTC. It specifies CASSLSSGTQYEQYF.

This clonotype was seen ten or more times. The chain couples TRBV12-3 or TRBV12-4 to TRBJ1-1; TRBD1 aligns across 8 bases. The length of the CDR3 is 15 residues. Germline trimming cut 6 bases from V and 1 base from J; bases unmatched to any gene: 7. As DNA, the CDR3 is TGTGCCAGCAGGGGCTCCGGGACAGGGAACACTGAAGCTTTCTTT. This codes for CASRGSGTGNTEAFF.

This clonotype was seen a handful of times. V and J are TRBV20-1 and TRBJ2-3, with D maybe TRBD2 (5 bases). The CDR3 loop spans 14 amino acids. Looked up from germline, CDR1 is DFQATT and CDR2 is SNEGSKA (reference sequence). V lost 5 bases and J lost 3, with 15 bases in between. DNA of the CDR3: TGCAGTGCTTTTCCGGGGATTCCGACAGATACGCAGTATTTT. It codes for CSAFPGIPTDTQYF.

The V call is TRBV5-1, the J call TRBJ2-2, with unresolved D. This CDR3 spans 15 amino acids. Trimming stripped 4 bases from V and 0 bases from J, with 10 bases between. CDR1 and CDR2 (germline): SGHRS, YFSETQ. In DNA, the CDR3 is TGCGCCAGCAGCGTGCAGGTTACGAACACCGGGGAGCTGTTTTTT. Protein: CASSVQVTNTGELFF.

The J gene is TRBJ2-7, the V gene TRBV28; TRBD1 agrees at 9 bases. V was clipped by 1 base and J by 6 bases; unmatched bases: 10. Germline V gene data show CDR1 as MDHEN and CDR2 as SYDVKM. The CDR3 totals 16 residues. For the CDR3, the DNA is TGTGCCAGCAGTTTATTAACCGGGACAGGGATGGGCGAGCAGTACTTC. Residues: CASSLLTGTGMGEQYF.

Note on this clonotype: The germline gene is not matched at one end of the junction; a read error may be the cause. The V call is TRBV4-2, the J call TRBJ2-7, with 7 positions matching TRBD2. From germline, CDR1 is LGHNA and CDR2 YNFKEQ. The CDR3 extends over 15 amino acids. CDR3 sequence reads: CTSSRSGGSSYEQYF. The CDR3 DNA follows: TGTACCAGCAGTCGCTCGGGAGGAAGCTCCTACGAGCAGTACTTC.

J is TRBJ2-6 and V is TRBV7-2, with D uncertain. The CDR3 runs to 15 residues. The V end lost 1 base, the J end lost 2 bases, and 6 bases lay between the germline ends. Germline values: CDR1 SGHTA, CDR2 FQGNSA. CDR3 sequence: CASSLEPAGANVLTF. CDR3 sequence (DNA): TGTGCCAGCAGCTTAGAGCCAGCTGGGGCCAACGTCCTGACTTTC.

This clonotype occurred a few times. The rearrangement joins TRBV7-2 to TRBJ2-4; weak D call: TRBD2 (5 bases). Deletions cut 4 bases from V and 0 bases from J, with 7 bases between. Looked up from germline, CDR1 is SGHTA and CDR2 is FQGNSA. The CDR3 sequence is 14 residues long. The CDR3 coding sequence is TGTGCCAGCAGCTCGACTATAGCCAAAAACATTCAGTACTTC. Translated, it gives CASSSTIAKNIQYF.

There are a few counts of this clonotype. CDR3 amino acids: CASTPMPTSGNQPQHF. CDR3 in DNA: TGTGCCAGCACCCCAATGCCCACCTCGGGTAATCAGCCCCAGCATTTT. The chain couples TRBV28 to TRBJ1-5; no firm D call. The CDR3 totals 16 residues. Germline V gives CDR1 MDHEN, CDR2 SYDVKM. The ends were cut back, 7 bases at V and 4 bases at J, with 20 bases in the middle.

There are many counts of this clonotype. The chain employs TRBV12-3 or TRBV12-4 and TRBJ2-7, with 7 nucleotides matching TRBD1. The CDR3 is 12 amino acids. With 7 bases clipped from V and 3 bases from J, the junction kept 3 bases outside the gene matches. The CDR3 region is CASTRDSYEQYF. The CDR3 coding sequence is TGTGCCAGCACTAGGGACAGCTACGAGCAGTACTTC.

A few counts support this clonotype. J is TRBJ1-1 and V is TRBV6-2 or TRBV6-3; TRBD1 might be the D (5 bases). With 0 bases removed from V and 0 bases from J, the gap between germline ends came to 14 bases. The germline gives CDR1 MNHEY, CDR2 SVGEGT. This CDR3 comprises 17 residues. The CDR3 loop reads CASSYSGTSPMNTEAFF. In DNA, the CDR3 is TGTGCCAGCAGTTACTCGGGGACCTCCCCAATGAACACTGAAGCTTTCTTT.

The genes are TRBV30 and TRBJ2-7, with 7 nucleotides matching TRBD2. Germline V CDR1 and CDR2: GTSNPN, SVGIG (reference sequence). There are 13 residues in the CDR3. After removal of 0 bases from V and 2 bases from J, the junction contained 1 base not matched to a gene. The CDR3 nucleotides read TGTGCCTGGAGTGTTGGGGGGGCCTACGAGCAGTACTTC. Amino acids: CAWSVGGAYEQYF.

This clonotype showed up just a few times. The chain couples TRBV29-1 to TRBJ2-7; 8 bases align to TRBD1. This CDR3 is built from 13 residues. From germline, CDR1 is SQVTM and CDR2 ANQGSEA. V was clipped by 5 bases and J by 6 bases; unmatched bases: 9. The CDR3 nucleotides are TGCAGCGTTTGGACAGGGAATCTGGGCGAGCAGTACTTC. It specifies CSVWTGNLGEQYF.

This chain connects TRBV4-3 to TRBJ2-1; tentatively, D is TRBD2 (6 bases). This CDR3 region has 14 residues. Germline assignment: CDR1 LGHNA and CDR2 YSLEER. The V end lost 3 bases, the J end lost 5 bases, and 11 bases lay between the germline ends. The CDR3 reads CASSQGGLDNEQFF. The CDR3 DNA follows: TGCGCCAGCAGCCAGGGGGGACTGGACAATGAGCAGTTCTTC.

The chain is built from TRBV5-4 and TRBJ2-7; 7 bases are a match to TRBD2. Germline assignment: CDR1 SGHNT and CDR2 YYREEE (reference sequence). V lost 0 bases to trimming and J lost 1 base; unmatched junction nucleotides: 1. CDR3 length: 14 amino acids. CDR3 region: CASSLDSGSYEQYF. CDR3 in DNA: TGTGCCAGCAGCTTGGATAGCGGGTCCTACGAGCAGTACTTC. The full variable domain, completed using reference TRBV5-4 and TRBJ2-7, is ETGVTQSPTHLIKTRGQQVTLRCSSQSGHNTVSWYQQALGQGPQFIFQYYREEENGRGNFPPRFSGLQFPNYSSELNVNALELDDSALYLCASSLDSGSYEQYFGPGTRLTVT.

This chain joins TRBV29-1 and TRBJ2-1, with D perhaps TRBD2 (6 bases). The CDR3 runs to 15 residues. V lost 1 base and J lost 8, with 18 bases in between. The V gene's germline CDR1 is SQVTM and CDR2 ANQGSEA. The CDR3 region is CSVEGRGIGADEQFF. The DNA of the CDR3 is TGCAGCGTTGAAGGGAGGGGAATCGGTGCTGATGAGCAGTTCTTC.

The rearrangement uses TRBV2 and TRBJ2-5; D possibly corresponds to TRBD2 (5 bases). CDR3 length equals 13 residues. The germline V gene has CDR1 SNHLY and CDR2 FYNNEI. The V end was cut by 4 bases, the J end by 2 bases, with 8 bases between. The DNA for the CDR3 is TGTGCCAGCAGTGTAGAGGGTCAAGAGACCCAGTACTTC. Translated, it gives CASSVEGQETQYF.

The V gene is TRBV29-1, the J gene TRBJ2-1; 9 bases line up with TRBD2. Germline lookup yields CDR1 SQVTM and CDR2 ANQGSEA. The CDR3 is made up of 15 amino acids. J gave up 5 bases and V 4 bases, and 9 bases lay outside the gene matches. The CDR3 region is CSVGPGTSLNNEQFF. CDR3 DNA: TGCAGCGTTGGGCCGGGGACTAGCCTAAACAATGAGCAGTTCTTC.

CDR3 in DNA: TGCAGTGCTCCCTTGCCCGGATCCTTCGGGGATGAGCAGTTCTTC. It is translated as CSAPLPGSFGDEQFF. The chain has TRBV20-1 and TRBJ2-1; weak D call: TRBD2 (5 bases). Deletions cut 5 bases from V and 8 bases from J, with 22 bases between. The CDR3 sequence is 15 residues long. Germline V lookup: CDR1 DFQATT, CDR2 SNEGSKA (reference sequence).

This chain uses TRBV9 with TRBJ1-6; no clear D gene. Germline loops: CDR1 SGDLS, CDR2 YYNGEE. The CDR3 is made up of 12 amino acids. With 2 bases removed from V and 7 bases from J, the gap between germline ends came to 4 bases. The CDR3 reads CASSVPNSPLHF. CDR3 sequence (DNA): TGTGCCAGCAGCGTGCCAAATTCACCCCTCCACTTT. Drawing the rest from reference TRBV9 and TRBJ1-6, the complete variable domain is DSGVTQTPKHLITATGQRVTLRCSPRSGDLSVYWYQQSLDQGLQFLIQYYNGEERAKGNILERFSAQQFPDLHSELNLSSLELGDSALYFCASSVPNSPLHFGNGTRLTVT.

The rearrangement uses TRBV6-2 or TRBV6-3 and TRBJ1-1, with TRBD1 as a possible D gene (6 bases). The CDR3 is 21 residues long. V lost 4 bases and J 4 bases, leaving 34 bases between the germline ends. Germline V gives CDR1 MNHEY, CDR2 SVGEGT. The CDR3 nucleotides are TGTGCCAGCAGTTCCCTACCAAAACAGGGAAACCCAAGCATTATGAGCACTGAAGCTTTCTTT. Amino acid sequence: CASSSLPKQGNPSIMSTEAFF.